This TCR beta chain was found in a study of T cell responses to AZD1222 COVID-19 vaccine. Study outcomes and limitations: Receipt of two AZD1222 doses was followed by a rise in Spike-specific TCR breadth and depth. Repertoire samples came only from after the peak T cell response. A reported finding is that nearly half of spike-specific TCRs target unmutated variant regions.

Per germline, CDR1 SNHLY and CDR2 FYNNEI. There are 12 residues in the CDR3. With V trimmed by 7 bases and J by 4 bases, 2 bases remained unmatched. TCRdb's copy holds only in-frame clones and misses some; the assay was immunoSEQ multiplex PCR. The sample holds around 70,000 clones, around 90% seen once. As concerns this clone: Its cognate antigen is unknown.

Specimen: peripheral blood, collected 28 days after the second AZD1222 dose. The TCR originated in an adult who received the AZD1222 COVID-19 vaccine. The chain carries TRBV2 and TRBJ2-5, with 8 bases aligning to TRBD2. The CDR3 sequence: CASTGLGETQYF. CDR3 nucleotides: TGTGCCAGCACGGGACTAGGAGAGACCCAGTACTTC.